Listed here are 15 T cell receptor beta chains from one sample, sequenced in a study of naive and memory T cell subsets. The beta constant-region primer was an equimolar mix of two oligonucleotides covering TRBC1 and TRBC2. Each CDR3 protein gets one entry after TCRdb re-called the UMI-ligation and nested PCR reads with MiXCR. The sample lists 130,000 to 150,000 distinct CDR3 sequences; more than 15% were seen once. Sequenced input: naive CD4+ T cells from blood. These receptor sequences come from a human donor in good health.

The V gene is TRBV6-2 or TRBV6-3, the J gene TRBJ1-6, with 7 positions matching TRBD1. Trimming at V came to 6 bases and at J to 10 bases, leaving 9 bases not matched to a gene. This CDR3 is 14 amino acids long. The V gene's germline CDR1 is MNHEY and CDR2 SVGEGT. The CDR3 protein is CASSATGKQSPLHF. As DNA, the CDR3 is TGTGCCAGCAGCGCGACAGGGAAACAGTCACCCCTCCACTTT.

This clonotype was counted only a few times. CDR3 coding DNA: TGTGCCAGCAGCCGCGCCGACCGGGTTACTAGCGCAGCCTACGAGCAGTACTTC. The encoded protein is CASSRADRVTSAAYEQYF. J is TRBJ2-7 and V is TRBV6-5, with TRBD2 matching 7 bases. Germline V gene lookup returns CDR1 MNHEY and CDR2 SVGAGI. CDR3 length equals 18 residues. The J segment lost 2 bases and the V segment lost 6 bases, leaving 19 bases of the junction unmatched.

As DNA, the CDR3 is TGTGCCAGTAGTATCAGTTGGGGGCTACATGAGCAGTTCTTC. Its protein is CASSISWGLHEQFF. The chain uses TRBV19 and TRBJ2-1; D might be TRBD1 (6 bases). The CDR3 consists of 14 residues. Per germline, CDR1 LNHDA and CDR2 SQIVND (reference sequence). V was cut by 3 bases and J by 8 bases, with 14 bases left in between.

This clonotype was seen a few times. The CDR3 DNA follows: TGTGCCAGCACTGGACTCTGGAACACCGGGGAGCTGTTTTTT. Residues: CASTGLWNTGELFF. This rearrangement joins TRBV6-2 or TRBV6-3 to TRBJ2-2, with a tentative D call TRBD2 (5 bases). The CDR3 extends over 14 amino acids. V dropped 7 bases and J dropped 1 base, with 10 bases sitting between them. CDR1 is MNHEY and CDR2 is SVGEGT in the germline V gene.

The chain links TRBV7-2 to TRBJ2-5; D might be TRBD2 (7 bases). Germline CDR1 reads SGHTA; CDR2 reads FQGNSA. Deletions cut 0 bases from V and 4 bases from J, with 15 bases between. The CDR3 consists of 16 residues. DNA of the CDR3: TGTGCCAGCAGCTTAGCAGTCGGGGGGCTCGGAGAGACCCAGTACTTC. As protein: CASSLAVGGLGETQYF.

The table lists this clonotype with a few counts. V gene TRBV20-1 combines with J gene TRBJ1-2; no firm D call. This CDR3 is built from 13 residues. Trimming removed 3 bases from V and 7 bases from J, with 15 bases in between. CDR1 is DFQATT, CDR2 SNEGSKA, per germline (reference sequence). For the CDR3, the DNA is TGCAGTGCTAGTGAAGCAGGTATGGGTGGCTACACCTTC. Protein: CSASEAGMGGYTF.

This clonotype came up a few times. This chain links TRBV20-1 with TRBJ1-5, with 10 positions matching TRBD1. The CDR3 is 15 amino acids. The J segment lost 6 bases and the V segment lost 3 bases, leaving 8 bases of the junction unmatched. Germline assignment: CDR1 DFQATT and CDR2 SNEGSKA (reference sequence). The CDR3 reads CSASRDRGKGQPQHF. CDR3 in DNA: TGCAGTGCTAGCAGGGACAGGGGAAAGGGTCAGCCCCAGCATTTT.

The CDR3 DNA reads TGCGCCAGCAGCTTTCAGGGAAAAGGTGCTAATGAAAAACTGTTTTTT. It encodes CASSFQGKGANEKLFF. The chain has TRBV5-1 and TRBJ1-4; TRBD1 might be the D (5 bases). This CDR3 spans 16 amino acids. V dropped 2 bases and J dropped 3 bases, with 14 bases sitting between them. Germline loops: CDR1 SGHRS, CDR2 YFSETQ.

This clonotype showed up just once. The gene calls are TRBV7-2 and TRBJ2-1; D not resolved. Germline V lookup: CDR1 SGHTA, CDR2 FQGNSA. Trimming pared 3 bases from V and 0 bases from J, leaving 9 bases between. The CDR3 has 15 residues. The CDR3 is CASSFSQSSYNEQFF. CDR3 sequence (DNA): TGTGCCAGCAGCTTTTCGCAGAGCTCCTACAATGAGCAGTTCTTC. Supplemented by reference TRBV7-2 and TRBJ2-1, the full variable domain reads GAGVSQSPSNKVTEKGKDVELRCDPISGHTALYWYRQSLGQGLEFLIYFQGNSAPDKSGLPSDRFSAERTGGSVSTLTIQRTQQEDSAVYLCASSFSQSSYNEQFFGPGTRLTVL.

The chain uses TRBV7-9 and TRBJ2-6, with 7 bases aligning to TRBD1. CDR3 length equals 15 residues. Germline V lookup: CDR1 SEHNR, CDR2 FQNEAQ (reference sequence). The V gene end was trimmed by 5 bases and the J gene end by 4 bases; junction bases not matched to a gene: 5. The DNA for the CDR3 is TGTGCCAGCAGCCGAAGGGGACAGGGGGCCAACGTCCTGACTTTC. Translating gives CASSRRGQGANVLTF.

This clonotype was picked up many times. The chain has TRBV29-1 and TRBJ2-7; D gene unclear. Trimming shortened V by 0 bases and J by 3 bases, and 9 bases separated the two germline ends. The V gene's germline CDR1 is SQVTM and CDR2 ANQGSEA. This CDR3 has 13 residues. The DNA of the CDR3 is TGCAGCGTTGAAGAGCGACCTAACTACGAGCAGTACTTC. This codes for CSVEERPNYEQYF.

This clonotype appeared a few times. The CDR3 nucleotides read TGTGCCAGCAGTTTATGGGCCGGCAGGGTCACCGGGGAGCTGTTTTTT. Translation gives CASSLWAGRVTGELFF. The chain carries TRBV27 and TRBJ2-2; weak D call: TRBD1 (5 bases). Trimming stripped 1 base from V and 4 bases from J, with 13 bases between. Germline V lookup: CDR1 MNHEY, CDR2 SMNVEV (reference sequence). CDR3 length equals 16 residues.

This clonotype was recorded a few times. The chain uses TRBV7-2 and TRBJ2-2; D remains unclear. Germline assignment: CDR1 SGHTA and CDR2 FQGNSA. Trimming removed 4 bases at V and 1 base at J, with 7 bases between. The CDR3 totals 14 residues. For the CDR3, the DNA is TGTGCCAGCAGCTCGTACCTGAACACCGGGGAGCTGTTTTTT. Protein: CASSSYLNTGELFF.

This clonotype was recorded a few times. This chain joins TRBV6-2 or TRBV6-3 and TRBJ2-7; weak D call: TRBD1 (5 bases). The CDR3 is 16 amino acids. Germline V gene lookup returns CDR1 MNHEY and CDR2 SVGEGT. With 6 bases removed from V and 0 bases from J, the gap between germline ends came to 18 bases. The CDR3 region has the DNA TGTGCCAGCAGCCGAGCAGGGCGTTGGAACTCCTACGAGCAGTACTTC. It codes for CASSRAGRWNSYEQYF.

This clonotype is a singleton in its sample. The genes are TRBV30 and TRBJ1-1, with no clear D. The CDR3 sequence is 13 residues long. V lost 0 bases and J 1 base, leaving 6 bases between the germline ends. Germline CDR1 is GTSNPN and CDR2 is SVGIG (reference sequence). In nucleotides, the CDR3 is TGTGCCTGGAGTGTAGAGAGGAACACTGAAGCTTTCTTT. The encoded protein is CAWSVERNTEAFF.